This TCR beta chain was documented in a study of T-cell reconstitution after alpha-beta-depleted transplantation in children. Study-level findings and limits: Day-60 TCRbeta diversity that was high in some patients was derived from surviving recipient T cells and thymic progenitors. By one year post-transplant, T-cell counts and diversity largely arose from T cells that were newly produced. About two months after transplant, alpha-beta T cells reportedly came from several hundred expanded graft clones.

There are a few counts of this clonotype. Its antigen remains unidentified. Unique molecular identifiers were incorporated when the TCRbeta library was constructed. Using its own MiXCR run on the PCR reads, TCRdb lists one record per CDR3 protein. The sample holds about 600,000 distinct CDR3 sequences, about an eighth seen once. The V and J ends lost 3 bases and 5 bases respectively, with 11 bases between them. The CDR3 sequence is 14 residues long. Germline CDR1 and CDR2: MDHEN and SYDVKM. The TCR comes from a male patient younger than 18 who had a stem cell transplant for acute myeloid leukemia, so the T cells may come from the graft donor. The rearrangement uses TRBV28 and TRBJ2-1; no reliable D call. The sample consisted of PBMCs, mostly from graft donor cells, taken 360 days after TCRalphabeta/CD19-depleted stem cell transplant. The CDR3 nucleotides read TGTGCCAGCAGTTTGCTAGGACCAAACAATGAGCAGTTCTTC. It is translated as CASSLLGPNNEQFF. Based on the CDR3 plus reference TRBV28 and TRBJ2-1, the full variable domain is DVKVTQSSRYLVKRTGEKVFLECVQDMDHENMFWYRQDPGLGLRLIYFSYDVKMKEKGDIPEGYSVSREKKERFSLILESASTNQTSMYLCASSLLGPNNEQFFGPGTRLTVL.